This T cell receptor beta chain was sequenced during a study of CD8+CD57+ T cells in acquired aplastic anemia. Study in general: The study obtained an average of 3.2 ug of DNA from sorted CD4+ and CD8+ cells. Study-wide results and caveats: CD8+ Simpson's diversity did not differ significantly between patients and controls. Around 27 was the count of CD8+ CDR3 sequences that patients shared with controls.

This clonotype was found many times. Antigen unknown. The TCR beta profiling, which covered VDJ combination and CDR3 sequence, was carried out using genomic DNA as the template. MiXCR, applied by TCRdb to the reads, yields one record per CDR3 protein. The sample yields approximately 190,000 distinct CDR3 sequences, around 47% seen once. Trimming cost V 8 bases and J 3 bases, with 9 bases left between them. This CDR3 spans 12 amino acids. Germline-derived CDR1 and CDR2 are MNHNS and SASEGT. Previously, flow cytometry had revealed CD8+CD57+ cell expansion in the patients chosen for sequencing. Blood samples were obtained from patients who had received no prior therapy.

This sequence joins TRBV6-1 and TRBJ2-3, with no clear D. The receptor comes from a human donor with aplastic anemia. The sequenced sample consisted of sorted CD4+, CD8+, or CD8+CD57+ T cells (not recorded which) from PBMCs. The CDR3 bases are TGTGCCAGCCGAGCCTATACAGATACGCAGTATTTT. It encodes CASRAYTDTQYF.